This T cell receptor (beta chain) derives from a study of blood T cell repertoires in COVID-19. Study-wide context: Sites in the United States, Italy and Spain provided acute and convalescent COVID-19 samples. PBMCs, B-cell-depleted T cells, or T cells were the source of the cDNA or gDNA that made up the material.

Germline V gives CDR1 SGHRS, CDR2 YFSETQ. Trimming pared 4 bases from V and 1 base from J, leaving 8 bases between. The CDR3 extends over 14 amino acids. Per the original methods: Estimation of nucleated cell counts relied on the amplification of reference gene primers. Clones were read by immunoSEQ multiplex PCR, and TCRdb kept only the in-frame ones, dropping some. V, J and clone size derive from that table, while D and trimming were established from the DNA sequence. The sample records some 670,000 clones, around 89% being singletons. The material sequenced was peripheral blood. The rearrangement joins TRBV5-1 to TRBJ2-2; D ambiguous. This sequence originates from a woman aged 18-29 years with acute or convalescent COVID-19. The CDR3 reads CASSPYQNTGELFF. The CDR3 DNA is TGCGCCAGCAGCCCCTACCAGAACACCGGGGAGCTGTTTTTT.